Listed below are T cell receptor beta chains from one sample, sequenced in a study of early T cells in non-severe SARS-CoV-2 infection. TCRdb fed the 5' RACE reads into MiXCR, producing one record per CDR3 protein. This repertoire shows approximately 69,000 distinct CDR3 sequences, roughly 8.7% found once; its top ten account for under 7%. The sequencing sample was made of whole blood. All receptors come from an adult who was a healthcare worker with PCR-confirmed SARS-CoV-2 infection or an uninfected control (not recorded which). CDR3s include the opening cysteine and the closing phenylalanine or tryptophan. Each record gives: clone size, D gene, V gene, J gene, CDR3 protein, CDR3 DNA. A D gene is named only where the DNA matches it firmly. Clone sizes are given selectively: once, few, many, or a class where the clone is expanded.

few	NA	TRBV10-1	TRBJ1-1	CASSETPGSTEAFF	TGCGCCAGCAGTGAGACCCCAGGGAGTACTGAAGCTTTCTTT
many	TRBD2	TRBV24-1	TRBJ2-1	CATSDGRVYNEQFF	TGTGCCACCAGTGACGGGAGGGTTTACAATGAGCAGTTCTTC
many	TRBD1	TRBV20-1	TRBJ2-1	CSAFTGARVNEQFF	TGCAGTGCTTTTACAGGGGCTCGGGTCAATGAGCAGTTCTTC
many	NA	TRBV13	TRBJ1-1	CASSLRTVMNTEAFF	TGTGCCAGCAGCCTCCGGACCGTCATGAACACTGAAGCTTTCTTT
many	NA	TRBV27	TRBJ2-7	CASSYDRGYEQYF	TGTGCCAGCAGCTACGACCGAGGCTACGAGCAGTACTTC
NA	NA	TRBV9	TRBJ2-7	CASSVDSGAGYEQYF	TGTGCCAGCAGCGTAGATTCCGGGGCCGGATACGAGCAGTACTTC
few	NA	TRBV20-1	TRBJ1-6	CSAREVDSPLHF	TGCAGTGCCCGGGAGGTTGATTCACCCCTCCACTTT
NA	TRBD1	TRBV7-2	TRBJ1-1	CASSLRGDRGTEAFF	TGTGCCAGCAGCCTCAGGGGGGACAGGGGAACTGAAGCTTTCTTT
many	NA	TRBV30	TRBJ2-7	CAWCRQDEGYEQYF	TGTGCCTGGTGCCGACAGGATGAGGGGTACGAGCAGTACTTC
NA	TRBD1	TRBV2	TRBJ1-1	CASKRGLGTEAFF	TGTGCCAGCAAGAGGGGGCTCGGAACTGAAGCTTTCTTT
NA	TRBD2	TRBV29-1	TRBJ2-7	CSVGTSGSREQYF	TGCAGCGTCGGGACTAGCGGGAGTCGCGAGCAGTACTTC
few	NA	TRBV28	TRBJ2-7	CASTFGPGRRSYEQYF	TGTGCCAGCACATTCGGCCCGGGGCGACGCTCCTACGAGCAGTACTTC
many	NA	TRBV7-9	TRBJ2-6	CASSAWRGSGANVLTF	TGTGCCAGCAGCGCCTGGAGGGGATCTGGGGCCAACGTCCTGACTTTC
few	TRBD2	TRBV6-6	TRBJ2-7	CASSYGNPSIAGGKSYEQYF	TGTGCCAGCAGTTACGGGAACCCTTCTATAGCGGGAGGGAAGTCCTACGAGCAGTACTTC
few	NA	TRBV20-1	TRBJ2-5	CSARDLLEETQYF	TGCAGTGCTAGAGATCTGCTAGAAGAGACCCAGTACTTC
many	NA	TRBV5-1	TRBJ2-4	CASSSFQTGDFPYF	TGCGCCAGCAGCTCGTTCCAGACCGGGGACTTCCCGTACTTC
many	NA	TRBV2	TRBJ2-5	CATKLMTDQETQYF	TGTGCCACAAAGCTAATGACTGATCAAGAGACCCAGTACTTC
many	NA	TRBV29-1	TRBJ1-5	CSIRQAQEGPQHF	TGCAGCATACGACAGGCCCAGGAAGGGCCCCAGCATTTT
few	TRBD1	TRBV3-1	TRBJ1-4	CASSPGTGNEKLFF	TGTGCCAGCAGCCCCGGGACAGGGAATGAAAAACTGTTTTTT
few	TRBD2	TRBV5-1	TRBJ2-1	CASSLRTSGLRSYNEQFF	TGCGCCAGCAGCTTGAGGACTAGCGGGTTACGTTCCTACAATGAGCAGTTCTTC
many	NA	TRBV2	TRBJ2-5	CAGGTYETQYF	TGTGCCGGAGGGACATACGAGACCCAGTACTTC
NA	TRBD2	TRBV7-2	TRBJ2-3	CASSLASQRGGPGTDTQYF	TGTGCCAGCAGCTTAGCGTCCCAGCGGGGGGGCCCAGGCACAGATACGCAGTATTTT
NA	NA	TRBV28	TRBJ1-1	CASSQQVHTEAFF	TGTGCCAGCAGTCAACAGGTCCACACTGAAGCTTTCTTT
NA	NA	TRBV9	TRBJ1-2	CASSVATQDHYGYTF	TGTGCCAGCAGCGTAGCAACACAGGACCACTATGGCTACACCTTC
few	TRBD1	TRBV7-9	TRBJ2-5	CASSFTGTVLKETQYF	TGTGCCAGCAGCTTTACCGGGACAGTCCTGAAAGAGACCCAGTACTTC
many	NA	TRBV6-5	TRBJ2-1	CASSFAARTSRNEQFF	TGTGCCAGCAGTTTCGCGGCCCGGACTTCCCGGAATGAGCAGTTCTTC